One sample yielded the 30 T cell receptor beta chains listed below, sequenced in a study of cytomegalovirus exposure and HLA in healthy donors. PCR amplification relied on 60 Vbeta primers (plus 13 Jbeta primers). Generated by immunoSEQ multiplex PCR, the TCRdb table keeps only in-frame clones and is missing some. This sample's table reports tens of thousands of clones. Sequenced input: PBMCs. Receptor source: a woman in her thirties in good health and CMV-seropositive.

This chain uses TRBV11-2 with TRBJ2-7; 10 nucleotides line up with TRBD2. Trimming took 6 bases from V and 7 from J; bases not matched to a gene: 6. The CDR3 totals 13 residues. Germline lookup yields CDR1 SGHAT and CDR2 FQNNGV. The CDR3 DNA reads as TGTGCCAGCAGAACTAGCGGGACGGGGGAGCAGTACTTC. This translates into CASRTSGTGEQYF. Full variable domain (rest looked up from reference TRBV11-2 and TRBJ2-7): EAGVAQSPRYKIIEKRQSVAFWCNPISGHATLYWYQQILGQGPKLLIQFQNNGVVDDSQLPKDRFSAERLKGVDSTLKIQPAKLEDSAVYLCASRTSGTGEQYFGPGTRLTVT.

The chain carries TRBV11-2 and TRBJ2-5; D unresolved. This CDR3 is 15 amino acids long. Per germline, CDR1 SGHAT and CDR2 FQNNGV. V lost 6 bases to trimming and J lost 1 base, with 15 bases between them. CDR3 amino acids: CASSPGLRTQETQYF. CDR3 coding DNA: TGTGCCAGCAGTCCTGGCCTCAGAACCCAAGAGACCCAGTACTTC.

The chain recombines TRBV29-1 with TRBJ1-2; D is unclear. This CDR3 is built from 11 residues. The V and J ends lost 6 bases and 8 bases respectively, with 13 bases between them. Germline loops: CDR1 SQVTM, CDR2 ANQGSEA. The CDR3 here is CSVGKGKGYTF. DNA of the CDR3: TGCAGCGTCGGGAAGGGCAAAGGCTACACCTTC.

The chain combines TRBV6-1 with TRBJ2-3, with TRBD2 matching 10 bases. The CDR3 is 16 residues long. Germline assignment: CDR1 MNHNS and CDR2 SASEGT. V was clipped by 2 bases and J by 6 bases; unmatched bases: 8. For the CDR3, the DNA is TGTGCCAGCAGTGAATCAGCGGGAGGGCCCTCGGATACGCAGTATTTT. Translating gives CASSESAGGPSDTQYF.

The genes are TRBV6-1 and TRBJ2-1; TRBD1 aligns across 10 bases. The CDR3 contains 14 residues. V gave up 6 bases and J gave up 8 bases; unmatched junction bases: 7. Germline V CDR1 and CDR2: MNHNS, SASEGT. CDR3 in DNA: TGTGCCAGCAGGTGGACAGGGGGGTATTATGAGCAGTTCTTC. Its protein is CASRWTGGYYEQFF.

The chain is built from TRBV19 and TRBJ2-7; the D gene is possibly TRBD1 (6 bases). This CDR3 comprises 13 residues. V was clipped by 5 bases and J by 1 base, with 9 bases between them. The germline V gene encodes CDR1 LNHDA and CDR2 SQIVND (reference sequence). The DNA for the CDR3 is TGTGCCAGTAGTTCGGACAGATCCTACGAGCAGTACTTC. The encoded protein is CASSSDRSYEQYF.

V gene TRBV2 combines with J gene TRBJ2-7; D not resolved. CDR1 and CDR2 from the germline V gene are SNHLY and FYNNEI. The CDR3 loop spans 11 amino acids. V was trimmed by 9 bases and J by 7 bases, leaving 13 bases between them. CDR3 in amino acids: CARRAAAEQYF. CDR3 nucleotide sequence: TGTGCCAGAAGAGCCGCCGCAGAGCAGTACTTC.

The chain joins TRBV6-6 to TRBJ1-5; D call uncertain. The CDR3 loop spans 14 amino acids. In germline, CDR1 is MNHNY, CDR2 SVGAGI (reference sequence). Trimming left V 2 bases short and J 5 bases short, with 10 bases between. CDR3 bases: TGTGCCAGCAGTTACGTTCGAGAAGATCAGCCCCAGCATTTT. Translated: CASSYVREDQPQHF.

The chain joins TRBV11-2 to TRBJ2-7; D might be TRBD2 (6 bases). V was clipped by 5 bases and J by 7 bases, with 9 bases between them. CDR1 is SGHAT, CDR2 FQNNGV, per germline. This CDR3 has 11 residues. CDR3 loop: CASSASEEQYF. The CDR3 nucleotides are TGTGCCAGCAGCGCTAGCGAAGAGCAGTACTTC.

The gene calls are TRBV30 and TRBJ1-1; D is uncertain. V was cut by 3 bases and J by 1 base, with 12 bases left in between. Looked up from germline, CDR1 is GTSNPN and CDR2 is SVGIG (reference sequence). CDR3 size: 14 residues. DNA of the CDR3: TGTGCCTGGAGGGGAGACACCTCGAACACTGAAGCTTTCTTT. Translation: CAWRGDTSNTEAFF.

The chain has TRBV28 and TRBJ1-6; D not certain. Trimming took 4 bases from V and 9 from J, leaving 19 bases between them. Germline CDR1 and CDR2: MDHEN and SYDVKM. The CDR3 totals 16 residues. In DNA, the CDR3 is TGTGCCAGCAGTTCCTCCTTCCGCGGGGAAGGTTCACCCCTCCACTTT. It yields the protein CASSSSFRGEGSPLHF.

CDR3 sequence reads: CAIYSGGRETQYF. The CDR3 bases are TGTGCCATCTATAGCGGGGGGAGAGAGACCCAGTACTTC. V gene TRBV2 combines with J gene TRBJ2-5, with 10 bases fitting TRBD2. Germline lookup yields CDR1 SNHLY and CDR2 FYNNEI. This CDR3 has 13 residues. V shed 10 bases and J 4 bases; nucleotides not matched to a gene: 6.

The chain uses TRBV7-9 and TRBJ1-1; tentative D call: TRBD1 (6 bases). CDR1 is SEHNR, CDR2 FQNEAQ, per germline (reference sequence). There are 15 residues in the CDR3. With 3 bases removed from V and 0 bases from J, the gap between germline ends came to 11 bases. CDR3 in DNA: TGTGCCAGCAGCTTGGGAAGGGGGATGAACACTGAAGCTTTCTTT. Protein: CASSLGRGMNTEAFF.

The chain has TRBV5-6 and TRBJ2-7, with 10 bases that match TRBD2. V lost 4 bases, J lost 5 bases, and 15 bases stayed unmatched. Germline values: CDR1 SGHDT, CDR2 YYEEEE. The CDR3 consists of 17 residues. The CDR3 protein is CASSLGSGRRFSDEQYF. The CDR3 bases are TGTGCCAGCAGCCTCGGTAGCGGGAGGCGGTTTTCGGACGAGCAGTACTTC.

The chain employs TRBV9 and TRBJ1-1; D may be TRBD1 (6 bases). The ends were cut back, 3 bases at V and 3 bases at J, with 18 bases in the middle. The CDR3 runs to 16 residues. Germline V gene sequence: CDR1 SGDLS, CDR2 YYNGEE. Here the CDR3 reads CASSALGGQGYTEAFF. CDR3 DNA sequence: TGTGCCAGCAGCGCTTTAGGGGGACAAGGCTACACTGAAGCTTTCTTT.

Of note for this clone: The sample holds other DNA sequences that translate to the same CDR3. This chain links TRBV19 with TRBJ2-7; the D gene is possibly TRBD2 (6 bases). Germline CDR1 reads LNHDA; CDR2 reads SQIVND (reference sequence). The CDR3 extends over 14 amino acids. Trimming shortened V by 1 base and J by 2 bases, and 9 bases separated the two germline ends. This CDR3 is CASSIGTGAYEQYF. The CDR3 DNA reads TGTGCCAGTAGTATAGGTACGGGGGCCTACGAGCAGTACTTC.

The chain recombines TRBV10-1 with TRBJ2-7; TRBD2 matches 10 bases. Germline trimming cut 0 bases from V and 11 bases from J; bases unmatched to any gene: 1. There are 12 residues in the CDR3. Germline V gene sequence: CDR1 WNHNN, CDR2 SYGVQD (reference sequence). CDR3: CASSESSGREYF. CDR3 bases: TGCGCCAGCAGTGAGTCGAGCGGGAGGGAGTACTTC.

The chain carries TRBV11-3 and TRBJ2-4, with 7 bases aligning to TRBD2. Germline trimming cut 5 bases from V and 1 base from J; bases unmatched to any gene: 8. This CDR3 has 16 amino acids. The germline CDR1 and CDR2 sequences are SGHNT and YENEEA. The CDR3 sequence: CASSPRGSRAKNIQYF. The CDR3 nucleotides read TGTGCCAGCAGCCCTCGCGGGAGTAGGGCCAAAAACATTCAGTACTTC.

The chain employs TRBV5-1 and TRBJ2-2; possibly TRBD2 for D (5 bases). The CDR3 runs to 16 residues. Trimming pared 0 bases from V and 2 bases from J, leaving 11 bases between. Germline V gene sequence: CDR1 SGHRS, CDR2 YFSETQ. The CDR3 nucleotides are TGCGCCAGCAGCTTGGACGGGGAAATAAACACCGGGGAGCTGTTTTTT. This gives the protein CASSLDGEINTGELFF. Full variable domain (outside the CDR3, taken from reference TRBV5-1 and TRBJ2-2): KAGVTQTPRYLIKTRGQQVTLSCSPISGHRSVSWYQQTPGQGLQFLFEYFSETQRNKGNFPGRFSGRQFSNSRSEMNVSTLELGDSALYLCASSLDGEINTGELFFGEGSRLTVL.

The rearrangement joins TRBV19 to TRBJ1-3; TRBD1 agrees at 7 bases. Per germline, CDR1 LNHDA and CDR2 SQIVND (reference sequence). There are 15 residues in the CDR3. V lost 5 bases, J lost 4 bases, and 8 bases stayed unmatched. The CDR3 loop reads CASSYDRAGGNTIYF. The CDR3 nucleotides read TGTGCCAGTAGTTATGACAGGGCTGGAGGAAACACCATATATTTT.

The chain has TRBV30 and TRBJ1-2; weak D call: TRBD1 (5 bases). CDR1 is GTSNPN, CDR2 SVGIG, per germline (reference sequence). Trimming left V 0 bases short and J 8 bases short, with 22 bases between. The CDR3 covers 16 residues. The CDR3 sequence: CAWSVAAGLVYRGYTF. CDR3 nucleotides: TGTGCCTGGAGTGTAGCCGCGGGGCTGGTGTACCGCGGCTACACCTTC.

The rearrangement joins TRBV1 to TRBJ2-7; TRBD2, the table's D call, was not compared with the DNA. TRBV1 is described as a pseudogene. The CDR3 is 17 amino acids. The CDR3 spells CTSSQASSGGLAYEQYF. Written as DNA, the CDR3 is TGCACCAGCAGCCAGGCGTCTAGCGGGGGCCTCGCCTACGAGCAGTACTTC.

The CDR3 nucleotides read TGTGCCAGCAGCTTGGGACAATATAATTCACCCCTCCACTTT. Its translation is CASSLGQYNSPLHF. The J gene is TRBJ1-6, the V gene TRBV5-6; D is ambiguous. From germline, CDR1 is SGHDT and CDR2 YYEEEE. V shed 0 bases and J shed 4 bases, with 5 bases lying between them. This CDR3 spans 14 amino acids.

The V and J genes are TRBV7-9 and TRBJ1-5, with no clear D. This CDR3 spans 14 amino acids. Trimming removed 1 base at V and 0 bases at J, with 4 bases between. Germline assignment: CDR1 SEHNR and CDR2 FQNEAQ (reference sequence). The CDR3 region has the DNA TGTGCCAGCAGCTTAGGACATAGCAATCAGCCCCAGCATTTT. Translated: CASSLGHSNQPQHF.

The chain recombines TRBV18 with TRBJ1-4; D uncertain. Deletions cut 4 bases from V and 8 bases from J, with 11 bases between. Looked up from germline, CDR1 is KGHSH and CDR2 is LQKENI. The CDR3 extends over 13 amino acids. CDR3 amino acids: CASSRGMREKLFF. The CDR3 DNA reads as TGTGCCAGCTCACGAGGGATGCGAGAAAAACTGTTTTTT.

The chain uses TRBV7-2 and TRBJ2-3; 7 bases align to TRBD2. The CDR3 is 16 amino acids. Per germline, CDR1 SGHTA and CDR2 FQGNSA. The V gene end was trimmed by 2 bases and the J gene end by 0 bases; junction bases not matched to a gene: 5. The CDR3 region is CASSLSQAGSTDTQYF. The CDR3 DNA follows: TGTGCCAGCAGCTTATCCCAAGCGGGAAGCACAGATACGCAGTATTTT.

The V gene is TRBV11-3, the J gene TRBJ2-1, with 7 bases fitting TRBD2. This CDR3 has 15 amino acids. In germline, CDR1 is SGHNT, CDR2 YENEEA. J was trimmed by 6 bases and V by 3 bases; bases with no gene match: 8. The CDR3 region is CASSFWGGSGNEQFF. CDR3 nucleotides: TGTGCCAGCAGCTTCTGGGGCGGGAGCGGCAATGAGCAGTTCTTC.

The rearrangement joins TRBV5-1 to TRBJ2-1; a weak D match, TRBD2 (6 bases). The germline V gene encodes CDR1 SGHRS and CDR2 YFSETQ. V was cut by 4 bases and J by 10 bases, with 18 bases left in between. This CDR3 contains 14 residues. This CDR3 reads CASSPNSRREEQFF. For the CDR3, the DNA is TGCGCCAGCAGCCCCAACTCCCGGAGGGAAGAGCAGTTCTTC.

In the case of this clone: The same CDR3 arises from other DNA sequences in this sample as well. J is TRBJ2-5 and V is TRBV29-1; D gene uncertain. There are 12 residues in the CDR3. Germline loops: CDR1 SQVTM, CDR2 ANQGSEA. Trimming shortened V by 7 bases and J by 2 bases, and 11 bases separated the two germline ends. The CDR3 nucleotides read TGCAGCGCGGCCCGCGGACAAGAGACCCAGTACTTC. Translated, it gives CSAARGQETQYF.

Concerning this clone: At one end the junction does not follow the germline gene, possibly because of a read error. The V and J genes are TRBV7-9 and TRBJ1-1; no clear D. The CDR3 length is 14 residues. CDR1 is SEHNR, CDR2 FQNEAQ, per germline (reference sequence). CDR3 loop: CASSSSTLNAEAFF. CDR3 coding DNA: TGTGCCAGCAGCTCCTCGACACTGAACGCTGAAGCTTTCTTT.